Listed below are T cell receptor beta chains from one sample, sequenced in a study of blood T cell repertoires in COVID-19. Only in-frame clones appear in the TCRdb table, and some are missing; sequencing was by immunoSEQ multiplex PCR. The sample lists 180,000 or so clones, 80% to 85% occurring once. Material: peripheral blood. All receptors derive from an elderly woman with COVID-19, enrolled during active disease. The CDR3 runs from the conserved cysteine through the conserved F or W. A D gene is named only where the DNA matches it firmly. Clone size is given for some rows only: seen once, a few or many times, or a class if the clone is expanded.

>-|TRBV29-1|TRBJ2-5|-
CSVSSRETQYF
TGCAGCGTTTCTAGTAGAGAGACCCAGTACTTC
>few|TRBV19|TRBJ1-5|TRBD1
CASSKGQRLSQPQHF
TGTGCCAGTAGTAAGGGACAGCGCCTGAGTCAGCCCCAGCATTTT
>few|TRBV5-4|TRBJ1-2|-
CASSPDEGSANYGYTF
TGTGCCAGCAGCCCTGATGAGGGATCAGCTAACTATGGCTACACCTTC
>-|TRBV7-8|TRBJ2-7|-
CASSLVPGHSTAYEQYF
TGTGCCAGCAGCTTAGTACCCGGACACTCCACCGCCTACGAGCAGTACTTC
>-|TRBV5-1|TRBJ2-3|TRBD2
CASSSGSPPDTQYF
TGCGCCAGCAGCAGCGGGAGCCCCCCAGATACGCAGTATTTT
>-|TRBV5-8|TRBJ1-5|-
CASSFFQGSGVGPQHF
TGTGCCAGCAGCTTTTTTCAGGGAAGTGGGGTTGGGCCCCAGCATTTT
>-|TRBV13|TRBJ2-3|TRBD2
CASSPGRGGRGEDTQYF
TGTGCCAGCAGCCCCGGGCGGGGGGGCCGGGGAGAAGATACGCAGTATTTT
>few|TRBV2|TRBJ1-1|-
CASTGGQRVAFF
TGTGCCAGCACGGGGGGGCAACGCGTAGCTTTCTTT
>once|TRBV3-1/TRBV3-2|TRBJ2-1|TRBD2
CASSRGTGGYNEQFF
TGTGCCAGCAGCCGAGGGACGGGAGGATACAATGAGCAGTTCTTC
>-|TRBV18|TRBJ2-7|-
CASSPNRGSHEQYF
TGTGCCAGCTCACCAAATAGGGGCTCCCACGAGCAGTACTTC
>-|TRBV6-2/TRBV6-3|TRBJ1-2|-
CASSYKSNYGYTF
TGTGCCAGCAGTTACAAGAGTAACTATGGCTACACCTTC
>-|TRBV11-3|TRBJ2-5|TRBD2
CASSQRLAGRAQETQYF
TGTGCCAGCAGCCAGAGACTAGCGGGGCGCGCCCAAGAGACCCAGTACTTC
>many|TRBV24-1|TRBJ2-5|TRBD2
CATGTSGGFQETQYF
TGTGCCACCGGGACTAGCGGGGGCTTCCAAGAGACCCAGTACTTC
>-|TRBV28|TRBJ1-3|TRBD1
CASSLLGGAGGNTIYF
TGTGCCAGCAGTCTCTTAGGGGGCGCGGGGGGAAACACCATATATTTT
>once|TRBV6-6|TRBJ1-2|TRBD1
CASSSGTGGYSYGYTF
TGTGCCAGCAGTTCCGGGACAGGGGGCTACTCCTATGGCTACACCTTC
>-|TRBV4-1|TRBJ1-6|-
CASSQDLGGGNYSPLHF
TGCGCCAGCAGCCAAGATCTAGGGGGGGGCAATTATTCACCCCTCCACTTT
>-|TRBV7-9|TRBJ1-2|TRBD1
CASSGWDREVYGYTF
TGTGCCAGCAGCGGATGGGACAGGGAAGTATATGGCTACACCTTC
>few|TRBV11-2|TRBJ2-7|TRBD2
CASSLDGLELYEQYF
TGTGCCAGCAGCTTAGATGGACTAGAACTCTACGAGCAGTACTTC
>-|TRBV3-1/TRBV3-2|TRBJ1-1|-
CASSQVPGGRVNTEAFF
TGTGCCAGCAGCCAAGTCCCGGGGGGGCGCGTGAACACTGAAGCTTTCTTT
>-|TRBV7-9|TRBJ2-7|TRBD2
CASSHLAGGSYEQYF
TGTGCCAGCAGCCATCTAGCGGGGGGATCCTACGAGCAGTACTTC
>few|TRBV18|TRBJ2-2|-
CASSPSRGLGELFF
TGTGCCAGCTCACCATCTAGGGGCCTAGGGGAGCTGTTTTTT
>few|TRBV6-5|TRBJ1-1|-
CASSSASYTEAFF
TGTGCCAGCAGTTCCGCGTCTTACACTGAAGCTTTCTTT
>-|TRBV5-1|TRBJ2-5|-
CASSGGDRATQETQYF
TGCGCCAGCAGCGGAGGGGACAGAGCAACTCAAGAGACCCAGTACTTC
>-|TRBV9|TRBJ2-1|TRBD2
CASSPRTSGLYEQFF
TGTGCCAGCAGCCCCCGGACTAGCGGGCTCTATGAGCAGTTCTTC
>-|TRBV5-1|TRBJ2-2|-
CASSLALEAGELFF
TGCGCCAGCAGCTTGGCTTTAGAGGCCGGGGAGCTGTTTTTT
>-|TRBV6-5|TRBJ2-2|-
CASSPQGTGELFF
TGTGCCAGCAGTCCGCAGGGGACCGGGGAGCTGTTTTTT
>-|TRBV2|TRBJ2-5|TRBD2
CASSKTTSRETQYF
TGTGCCAGCAGTAAGACGACTAGCAGGGAGACCCAGTACTTC
>-|TRBV29-1|TRBJ2-3|-
CSVEDRGYEDTQYF
TGCAGCGTTGAAGATCGGGGATACGAAGATACGCAGTATTTT
>-|TRBV28|TRBJ2-7|TRBD1
CASSYRGTYEQYF
TGTGCCAGCAGTTACAGGGGGACCTACGAGCAGTACTTC
>few|TRBV5-5|TRBJ1-1|-
CASSFIFPGATEAFF
TGTGCCAGCAGCTTTATTTTCCCTGGGGCCACTGAAGCTTTCTTT
>-|TRBV11-1|TRBJ2-7|TRBD2
CASSFGGSGSYEQYF
TGTGCCAGCAGCTTTGGTGGTAGCGGGAGTTACGAGCAGTACTTC
>-|TRBV10-3|TRBJ1-6|TRBD1
CAISEGQDNSPLHF
TGTGCCATCAGTGAGGGACAGGATAATTCACCCCTCCACTTT
>-|TRBV18|TRBJ2-3|TRBD1
CASSPTDRGTPDTQYF
TGTGCCAGCTCACCTACGGACAGGGGGACCCCAGATACGCAGTATTTT
>-|TRBV24-1|TRBJ2-4|-
CATSDPRDKLNIQYF
TGTGCCACCAGTGATCCGAGGGACAAGCTAAACATTCAGTACTTC
>once|TRBV2|TRBJ2-2|TRBD1
CASKPGTGTGELFF
TGTGCCAGCAAACCCGGGACAGGGACCGGGGAGCTGTTTTTT
>-|TRBV3-1/TRBV3-2|TRBJ2-3|-
CASSQDAASAQNTQYF
TGTGCCAGCAGCCAAGATGCGGCTAGCGCACAGAATACGCAGTATTTT
>-|TRBV30|TRBJ2-3|TRBD1
CAWSPGTGTDTQYF
TGTGCCTGGAGTCCCGGGACAGGGACAGATACGCAGTATTTT
>-|TRBV4-1|TRBJ2-7|TRBD2
CASSQVPGGGNYEQYF
TGCGCCAGCAGCCAAGTGCCGGGGGGAGGGAACTACGAGCAGTACTTC
>few|TRBV24-1|TRBJ1-1|-
CATSNSLNTEAFF
TGTGCCACCAGTAACAGCCTAAACACTGAAGCTTTCTTT
>-|TRBV3-1/TRBV3-2|TRBJ2-7|-
CASSQEVYSYEQYF
TGTGCCAGCAGCCAAGAGGTCTACTCCTACGAGCAGTACTTC
>-|TRBV5-8|TRBJ2-7|TRBD1
CASSFRDRVEYEQYF
TGTGCCAGCAGCTTCCGGGACAGGGTAGAGTACGAGCAGTACTTC
>-|TRBV6-1|TRBJ2-1|TRBD1
CASSDLGQGARHEQFF
TGTGCCAGCAGTGATCTCGGACAGGGGGCGCGTCATGAGCAGTTCTTC
>-|TRBV4-1|TRBJ2-6|-
CASSQVGLRSGANVLTF
TGCGCCAGCAGCCAAGTCGGACTGCGCTCTGGGGCCAACGTCCTGACTTTC
>-|TRBV5-4|TRBJ1-2|-
CASSGTRTTNYGYTF
TGTGCCAGCAGCGGGACTCGGACAACTAACTATGGCTACACCTTC
>few|TRBV2|TRBJ1-1|-
CASSLDRHTEAFF
TGTGCCAGCAGTCTAGACAGACACACTGAAGCTTTCTTT